This T cell receptor (beta chain) was obtained from a study of response to subunit inactivated influenza vaccine. General study points: There was a suggestion from the authors that each seasonal influenza vaccination recruits few new T cells.

J lost 2 bases, V lost 3 bases, and 9 bases had no gene match. This CDR3 contains 16 residues. Germline CDR1 DFQATT, CDR2 SNEGSKA (reference sequence). This clonotype has just a few counts. Antigen unknown. TCRdb passed the RT-PCR reads through MiXCR, listing each CDR3 protein once. The sample includes 170,000 or so distinct CDR3 sequences, approximately 11% of them seen just once. The specimen comprised CD8+ T cells sorted from PBMCs, sampled around 25 months after vaccination. The chain is built from TRBV20-1 and TRBJ2-3, with 9 bases matching TRBD2. This clonotype originated in a man between 50 and 69 years old who received an inactivated influenza vaccine. CDR3 nucleotide sequence: TGCAGTGCTAGTCCTTTAGCGGGGGAACACACAGATACGCAGTATTTT. Amino acids: CSASPLAGEHTDTQYF.